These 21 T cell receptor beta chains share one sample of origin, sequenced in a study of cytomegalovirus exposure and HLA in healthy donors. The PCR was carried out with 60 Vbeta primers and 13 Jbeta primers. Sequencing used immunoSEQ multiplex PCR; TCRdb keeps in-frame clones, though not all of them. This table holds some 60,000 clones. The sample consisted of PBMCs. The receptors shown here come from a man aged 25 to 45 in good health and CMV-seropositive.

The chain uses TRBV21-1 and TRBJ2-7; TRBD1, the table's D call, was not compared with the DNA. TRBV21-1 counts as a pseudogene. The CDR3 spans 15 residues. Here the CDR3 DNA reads TGTGCCAGCAGCACAGGGTCTTCGGATCGATACGAGCAGTACTTC. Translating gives CASSTGSSDRYEQYF.

The CDR3 region has the DNA TGCGCCAGCAGCCAAGTATCACAGGGCACATACGAGCAGTACTTC. Its translation is CASSQVSQGTYEQYF. This chain joins TRBV4-1 and TRBJ2-7; a possible D gene is TRBD1 (6 bases). The CDR3 consists of 15 residues. Germline CDR1 and CDR2: MGHRA and YSYEKL. V lost 1 base to trimming and J lost 4 bases, with 14 bases between them.

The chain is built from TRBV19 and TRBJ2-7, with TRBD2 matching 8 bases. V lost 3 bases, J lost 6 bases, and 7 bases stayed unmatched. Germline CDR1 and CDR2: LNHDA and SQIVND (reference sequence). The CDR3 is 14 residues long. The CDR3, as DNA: TGTGCCAGTAGTATCGGGGGACTAGGCGGCGAGCAGTACTTC. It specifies CASSIGGLGGEQYF.

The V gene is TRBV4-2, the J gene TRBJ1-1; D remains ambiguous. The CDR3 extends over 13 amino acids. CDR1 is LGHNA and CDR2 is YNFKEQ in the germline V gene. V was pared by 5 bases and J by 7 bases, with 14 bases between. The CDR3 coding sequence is TGTGCCAGCAGCGAAGCCGGTTTTAGTGAAGCTTTCTTT. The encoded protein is CASSEAGFSEAFF.

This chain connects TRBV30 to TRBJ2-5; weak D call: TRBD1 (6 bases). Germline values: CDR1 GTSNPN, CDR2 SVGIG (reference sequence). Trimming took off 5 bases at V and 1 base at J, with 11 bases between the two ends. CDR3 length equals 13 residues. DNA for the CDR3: TGTGCCTGGGCCGGACAGTCCCAAGAGACCCAGTACTTC. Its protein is CAWAGQSQETQYF.

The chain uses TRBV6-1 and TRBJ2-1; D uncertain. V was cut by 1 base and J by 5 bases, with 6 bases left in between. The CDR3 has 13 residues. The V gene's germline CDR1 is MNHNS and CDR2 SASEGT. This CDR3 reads CASSEVQNNEQFF. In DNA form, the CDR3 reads TGTGCCAGCAGTGAAGTCCAGAACAATGAGCAGTTCTTC.

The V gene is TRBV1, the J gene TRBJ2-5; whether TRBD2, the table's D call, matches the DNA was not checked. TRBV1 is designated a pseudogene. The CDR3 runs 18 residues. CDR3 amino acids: CTSSQEGPSGGAPETQYF. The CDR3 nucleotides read TGCACCAGCAGCCAGGAGGGACCTAGCGGGGGGGCCCCAGAGACCCAGTACTTC.

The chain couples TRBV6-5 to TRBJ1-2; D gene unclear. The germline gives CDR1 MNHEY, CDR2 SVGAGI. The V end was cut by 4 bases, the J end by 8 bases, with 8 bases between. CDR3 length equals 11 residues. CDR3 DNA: TGTGCCAGCAGTTCGCCGGGGGGCTACACCTTC. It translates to CASSSPGGYTF.

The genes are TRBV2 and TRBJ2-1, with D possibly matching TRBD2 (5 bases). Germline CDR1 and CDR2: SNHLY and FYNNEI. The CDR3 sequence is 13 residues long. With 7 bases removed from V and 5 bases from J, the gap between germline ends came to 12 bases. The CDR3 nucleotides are TGTGCCAGCAAGGAGGTTAGCGACAATGAGCAGTTCTTC. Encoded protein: CASKEVSDNEQFF.

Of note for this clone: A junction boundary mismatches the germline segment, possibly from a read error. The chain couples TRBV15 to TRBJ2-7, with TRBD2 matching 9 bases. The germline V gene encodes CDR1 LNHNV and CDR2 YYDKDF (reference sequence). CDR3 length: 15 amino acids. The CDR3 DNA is TGTGCCACCAGCAGAGATAGCGGGAGCTCCGACGAGCAGTACTTC. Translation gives CATSRDSGSSDEQYF.

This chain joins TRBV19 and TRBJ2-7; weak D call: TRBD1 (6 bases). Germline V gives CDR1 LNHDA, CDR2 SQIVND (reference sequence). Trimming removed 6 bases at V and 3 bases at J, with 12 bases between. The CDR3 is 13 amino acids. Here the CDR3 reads CASSETGFYEQYF. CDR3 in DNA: TGTGCCAGTAGCGAAACAGGGTTCTACGAGCAGTACTTC.

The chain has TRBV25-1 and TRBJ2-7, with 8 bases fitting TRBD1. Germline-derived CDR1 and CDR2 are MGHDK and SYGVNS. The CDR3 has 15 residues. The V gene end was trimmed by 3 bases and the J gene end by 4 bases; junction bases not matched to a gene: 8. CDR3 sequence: CASSEGQVWVYEQYF. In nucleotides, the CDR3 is TGTGCCAGCAGTGAGGGACAGGTCTGGGTGTACGAGCAGTACTTC.

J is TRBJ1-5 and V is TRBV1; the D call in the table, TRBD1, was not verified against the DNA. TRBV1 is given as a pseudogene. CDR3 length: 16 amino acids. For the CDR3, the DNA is TGCACCAGCAGCCAAGATGGGCCCCGCGAAAATCAGCCCCAGCATTTT. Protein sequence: CTSSQDGPRENQPQHF.

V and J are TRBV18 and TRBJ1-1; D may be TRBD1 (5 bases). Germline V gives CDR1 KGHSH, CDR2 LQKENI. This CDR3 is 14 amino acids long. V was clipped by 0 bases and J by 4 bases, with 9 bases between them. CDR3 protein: CASSPPGRSTEAFF. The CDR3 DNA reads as TGTGCCAGCTCACCACCGGGGCGGAGCACTGAAGCTTTCTTT.

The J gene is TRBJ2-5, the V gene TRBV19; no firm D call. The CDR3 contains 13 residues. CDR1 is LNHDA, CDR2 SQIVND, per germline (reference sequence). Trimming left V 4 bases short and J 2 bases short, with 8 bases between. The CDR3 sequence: CASSRAQQETQYF. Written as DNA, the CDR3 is TGTGCCAGTAGTAGGGCACAGCAAGAGACCCAGTACTTC.

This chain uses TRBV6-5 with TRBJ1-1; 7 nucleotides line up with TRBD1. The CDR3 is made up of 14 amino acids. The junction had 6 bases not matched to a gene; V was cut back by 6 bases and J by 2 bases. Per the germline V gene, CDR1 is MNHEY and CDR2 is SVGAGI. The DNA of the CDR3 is TGTGCCAGCAGGGGGACAGAAATAAACACTGAAGCTTTCTTT. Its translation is CASRGTEINTEAFF.

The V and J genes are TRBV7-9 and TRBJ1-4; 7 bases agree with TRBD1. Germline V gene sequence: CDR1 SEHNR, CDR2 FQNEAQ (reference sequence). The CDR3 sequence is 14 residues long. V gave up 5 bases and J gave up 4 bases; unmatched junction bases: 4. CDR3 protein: CASSQGQINEKLFF. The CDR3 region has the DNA TGTGCCAGCAGCCAGGGACAGATTAATGAAAAACTGTTTTTT.

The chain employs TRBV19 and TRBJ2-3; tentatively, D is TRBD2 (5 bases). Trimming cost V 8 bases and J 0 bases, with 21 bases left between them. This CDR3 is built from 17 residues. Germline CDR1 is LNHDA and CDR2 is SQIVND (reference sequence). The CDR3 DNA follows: TGTGCCAGTGACGCCAGAGGGAAGGGATCTAGCACAGATACGCAGTATTTT. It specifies CASDARGKGSSTDTQYF. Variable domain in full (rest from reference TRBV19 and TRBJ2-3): DGGITQSPKYLFRKEGQNVTLSCEQNLNHDAMYWYRQDPGQGLRLIYYSQIVNDFQKGDIAEGYSVSREKKESFPLTVTSAQKNPTAFYLCASDARGKGSSTDTQYFGPGTRLTVL.

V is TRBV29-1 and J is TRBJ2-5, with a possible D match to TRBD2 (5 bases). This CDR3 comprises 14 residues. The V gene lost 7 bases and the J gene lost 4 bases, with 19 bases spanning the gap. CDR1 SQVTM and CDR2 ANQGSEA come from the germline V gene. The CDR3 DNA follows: TGCAGCGCCTCCCCAAGGACTCGCGGAGAGACCCAGTACTTC. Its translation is CSASPRTRGETQYF.

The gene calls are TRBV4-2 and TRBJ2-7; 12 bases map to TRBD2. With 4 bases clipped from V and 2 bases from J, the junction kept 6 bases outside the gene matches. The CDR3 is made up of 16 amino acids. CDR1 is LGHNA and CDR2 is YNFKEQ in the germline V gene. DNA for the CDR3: TGTGCCAGCAGCCCCGGACTAGCGGGGACCACCTACGAGCAGTACTTC. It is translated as CASSPGLAGTTYEQYF.

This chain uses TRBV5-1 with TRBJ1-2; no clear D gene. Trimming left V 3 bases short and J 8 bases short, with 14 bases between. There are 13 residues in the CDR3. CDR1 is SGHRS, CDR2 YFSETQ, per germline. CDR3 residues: CASSSEWSEGYTF. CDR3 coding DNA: TGCGCCAGCAGCTCGGAGTGGTCAGAGGGCTACACCTTC.